These 31 T cell receptor beta chains originate from one sample sequenced in a study of CD8+ T cells in alopecia areata listed by TCRdb under 2018. According to the study, the label for this sample's time point signals: around 22 weeks on oral tofacitinib. The treatment or condition label, as the study defines it: oral pan-JAK inhibitor, 5-10 mg twice daily. The receptor library was made with the immunoSEQ multiplex PCR assay. To provide template for TCR sequencing, every sample had RNA extracted and reverse transcribed into cDNA. TCRdb re-hosts the immuneACCESS table, in-frame sequences only. Its copies lack some clones; in the studies checked, an unresolved V gene accounts for under half of them, and the cause for the rest is not known. The sample table records about 200,000 clones; 60% of these occur just once. The ten largest clonotypes hold approximately 1% of the sample. Sample: CD4+ T cells sorted from blood, taken at week 24, from a patient treated with tofacitinib. The source of these receptors is a human donor with alopecia areata.

The rearrangement uses TRBV29-1 and TRBJ2-7; TRBD1 matches 8 bases. Germline V gene lookup returns CDR1 SQVTM and CDR2 ANQGSEA. The CDR3 has 13 amino acids. V dropped 4 bases and J dropped 0; count of bases not matched to a gene: 2. The CDR3 bases are TGCAGCGTTGGGACAGGGAACTCCTACGAGCAGTACTTC. Protein product: CSVGTGNSYEQYF.

Only a few counts were recorded for this clone. This sequence joins TRBV4-1 and TRBJ2-3, with D uncertain. The CDR3 runs 15 residues. V was trimmed by 0 bases and J by 2 bases, leaving 9 bases between them. Looked up from germline, CDR1 is MGHRA and CDR2 is YSYEKL. The CDR3 region is CASSQDLSYTDTQYF. In DNA form, the CDR3 reads TGCGCCAGCAGCCAAGATCTTAGTTACACAGATACGCAGTATTTT.

In this sample, this clone turned up many times. The rearrangement joins TRBV7-2 to TRBJ1-1; weak D call: TRBD1 (5 bases). V was shortened by 5 bases and J by 6 bases, with 13 bases between the two germline ends. CDR3 length: 13 amino acids. CDR1 and CDR2 (germline): SGHTA, FQGNSA. The CDR3 loop is CASSQGGFSEAFF. CDR3 DNA: TGTGCCAGCAGCCAGGGAGGGTTTTCTGAAGCTTTCTTT.

The CDR3 DNA follows: TGTGCCTGGAGTATCGGGGCAGGTCAGCCCCAGCATTTT. Its protein is CAWSIGAGQPQHF. This sequence joins TRBV30 and TRBJ1-5, with D perhaps TRBD1 (5 bases). Germline V gives CDR1 GTSNPN, CDR2 SVGIG (reference sequence). Trimming left V 2 bases short and J 6 bases short, with 11 bases between. The CDR3 runs 13 residues. The full variable domain, rest sourced from reference TRBV30 and TRBJ1-5, is SQTIHQWPATLVQPVGSPLSLECTVEGTSNPNLYWYRQAAGRGLQLLFYSVGIGQISSEVPQNLSASRPQDRQFILSSKKLLLSDSGFYLCAWSIGAGQPQHFGDGTRLSIL.

The rearrangement links TRBV4-3 to TRBJ1-6; D gene unclear. Germline loops: CDR1 LGHNA, CDR2 YSLEER. The CDR3 extends over 14 amino acids. Trimming pared 1 base from V and 10 bases from J, leaving 11 bases between. In DNA, the CDR3 is TGCGCCAGCAGCCAAGTGGCCGGAGGGTCACCCCTCCACTTT. As protein: CASSQVAGGSPLHF.

V usage is TRBV2 and J usage is TRBJ2-4; the match to TRBD1 covers 7 bases. The germline gives CDR1 SNHLY, CDR2 FYNNEI. Unmatched junction bases numbered 4, after V lost 5 bases and J lost 0 bases. The CDR3 has 15 amino acids. The CDR3 is CASSFDRVAKNIQYF. The CDR3 DNA is TGTGCCAGCAGTTTCGACAGGGTAGCCAAAAACATTCAGTACTTC.

This clone was seen more than once but under ten times. The chain uses TRBV7-8 and TRBJ1-6; D not certain. V shed 5 bases and J shed 8 bases, with 13 bases lying between them. The CDR3 sequence is 14 residues long. The V gene's germline CDR1 is SGHVS and CDR2 FQNEAQ. The CDR3 loop reads CASSLRTGDSPLHF. The DNA for the CDR3 is TGTGCCAGCAGCCTAAGGACCGGTGATTCACCCCTCCACTTT.

The gene calls are TRBV29-1 and TRBJ2-7; TRBD1 matches 8 bases. The length of the CDR3 is 19 residues. Germline-derived CDR1 and CDR2 are SQVTM and ANQGSEA. V lost 4 bases to trimming and J lost 0 bases; unmatched junction nucleotides: 20. The CDR3, as DNA: TGCAGCGTTGTCATGTTGGGACAGGCCCCCAGTATAGACTCCTACGAGCAGTACTTC. As protein: CSVVMLGQAPSIDSYEQYF.

This sequence joins TRBV5-1 and TRBJ2-3, with 10 bases aligning to TRBD2. CDR1 and CDR2 (germline): SGHRS, YFSETQ. The CDR3 is made up of 17 amino acids. Trimming cost V 1 base and J 4 bases; bases outside gene matches: 9. CDR3: CASSLSASGGHSDTQYF. The CDR3 bases are TGCGCCAGCAGCTTGTCGGCTAGCGGGGGCCACTCAGATACGCAGTATTTT.

V gene TRBV19 combines with J gene TRBJ1-1; D ambiguous. The germline gives CDR1 LNHDA, CDR2 SQIVND (reference sequence). Trimming pared 8 bases from V and 4 bases from J, leaving 14 bases between. CDR3 length: 13 residues. As DNA, the CDR3 is TGTGCCAGTGGCCTTAGAGGGTTCACTGAAGCTTTCTTT. Amino acids: CASGLRGFTEAFF.

The rearrangement links TRBV2 to TRBJ2-3, with a possible D match to TRBD2 (6 bases). Trimming left V 8 bases short and J 1 base short, with 13 bases between. Germline V gives CDR1 SNHLY, CDR2 FYNNEI. The CDR3 extends over 14 amino acids. The CDR3 here is CASENGGGTDTQYF. The CDR3 nucleotides read TGTGCCAGCGAAAATGGCGGGGGCACAGATACGCAGTATTTT. The full variable domain, with the rest looked up from reference TRBV2 and TRBJ2-3, is EPEVTQTPSHQVTQMGQEVILRCVPISNHLYFYWYRQILGQKVEFLVSFYNNEISEKSEIFDDQFSVERPDGSNFTLKIRSTKLEDSAMYFCASENGGGTDTQYFGPGTRLTVL.

The chain recombines TRBV30 with TRBJ1-1; D may be TRBD1 (5 bases). The V end lost 3 bases, the J end lost 5 bases, and 19 bases lay between the germline ends. Per the germline V gene, CDR1 is GTSNPN and CDR2 is SVGIG (reference sequence). The CDR3 contains 15 residues. The CDR3 sequence is CAWRPIGDGGTEAFF. CDR3 in DNA: TGTGCCTGGAGACCTATAGGGGACGGCGGGACTGAAGCTTTCTTT.

The chain joins TRBV27 to TRBJ2-1; D perhaps matches TRBD1 (5 bases). The CDR3 length is 15 residues. Deletions cut 6 bases from V and 0 bases from J, with 12 bases between. In germline, CDR1 is MNHEY, CDR2 SMNVEV (reference sequence). CDR3 residues: CASRAGLSSYNEQFF. DNA for the CDR3: TGTGCCAGCAGGGCAGGGTTGAGCTCCTACAATGAGCAGTTCTTC.

The rearrangement uses TRBV30 and TRBJ2-3; D perhaps matches TRBD2 (5 bases). The CDR3 covers 15 residues. Trimming pared 5 bases from V and 4 bases from J, leaving 19 bases between. CDR1 and CDR2 (germline): GTSNPN, SVGIG (reference sequence). The chain's CDR3 is CAWDEGFSLSDTQYF. CDR3 sequence (DNA): TGTGCCTGGGACGAGGGTTTTTCTCTCTCAGATACGCAGTATTTT.

This clone was detected only a few times. The rearrangement joins TRBV11-2 to TRBJ2-5; D is undetermined. Germline V gene data show CDR1 as SGHAT and CDR2 as FQNNGV. CDR3 length: 12 amino acids. V lost 5 bases to trimming and J lost 4 bases, with 8 bases between them. The CDR3 here is CASSPNGETQYF. CDR3 nucleotides: TGTGCCAGCAGCCCGAACGGAGAGACCCAGTACTTC.

This chain joins TRBV18 and TRBJ2-5; D remains ambiguous. Trimming cost V 1 base and J 0 bases, with 12 bases left between them. The length of the CDR3 is 16 residues. Germline assignment: CDR1 KGHSH and CDR2 LQKENI. CDR3 coding DNA: TGTGCCAGCTCACCACTATTCACCCCCGACCAAGAGACCCAGTACTTC. This translates into CASSPLFTPDQETQYF.

The chain has TRBV29-1 and TRBJ1-1; no clear D. CDR3 length equals 12 residues. The V and J ends lost 4 bases and 1 base respectively, with 7 bases between them. Germline lookup yields CDR1 SQVTM and CDR2 ANQGSEA. The CDR3 loop reads CSVATRNTEAFF. The CDR3, as DNA: TGCAGCGTTGCTACCCGGAACACTGAAGCTTTCTTT.

This chain connects TRBV29-1 to TRBJ2-3, with 7 bases lining up with TRBD2. V shed 7 bases, J shed 2 bases, and the junction held 3 bases outside the gene matches. From germline, CDR1 is SQVTM and CDR2 ANQGSEA. The CDR3 extends over 12 amino acids. The CDR3 region is CSAGDYTDTQYF. CDR3 sequence (DNA): TGCAGCGCGGGGGACTACACAGATACGCAGTATTTT.

The chain joins TRBV7-2 to TRBJ1-1; no definite D call. Germline V gives CDR1 SGHTA, CDR2 FQGNSA. The CDR3 has 13 amino acids. Trimming took off 6 bases at V and 6 bases at J, with 14 bases between the two ends. The CDR3 DNA follows: TGTGCCAGCAGTCTTGGACGGTGGGCTGAAGCTTTCTTT. It codes for CASSLGRWAEAFF.

The gene calls are TRBV6-4 and TRBJ2-3; 7 nucleotides align to TRBD1. V was clipped by 3 bases and J by 4 bases; unmatched bases: 4. The CDR3 runs 14 residues. Germline lookup yields CDR1 MRHNA and CDR2 SNTAGT. The CDR3 bases are TGTGCCAGCAGTGAGGGACAGAACCCAGATACGCAGTATTTT. Amino acids: CASSEGQNPDTQYF.

The J gene is TRBJ2-6, the V gene TRBV18; tentatively, D is TRBD2 (5 bases). The CDR3 contains 18 residues. The V gene lost 8 bases and the J gene lost 1 base, with 21 bases spanning the gap. CDR1 KGHSH and CDR2 LQKENI come from the germline V gene. The CDR3 region is CASRDTRTLGSGANVLTF. Written as DNA, the CDR3 is TGTGCCAGCCGCGACACACGGACTCTGGGATCTGGGGCCAACGTCCTGACTTTC.

This clone has more than one count but fewer than ten. The same CDR3 is also encoded by other DNA sequences in this sample. V gene TRBV29-1 combines with J gene TRBJ1-5; D is perhaps TRBD1 (5 bases). The CDR3 is 12 amino acids. Trimming took 6 bases from V and 1 from J, leaving 7 bases between them. Looked up from germline, CDR1 is SQVTM and CDR2 is ANQGSEA. The CDR3 here is CSVGTSNQPQHF. Here the CDR3 DNA reads TGCAGCGTAGGGACGAGCAATCAGCCCCAGCATTTT.

The V call is TRBV29-1, the J call TRBJ1-2, with D unclear. The CDR3 totals 13 residues. Germline values: CDR1 SQVTM, CDR2 ANQGSEA. Trimming took off 5 bases at V and 6 bases at J, with 16 bases between the two ends. CDR3 region: CSVLWAERDGYTF. The CDR3, as DNA: TGCAGCGTTCTATGGGCAGAAAGGGATGGCTACACCTTC.

This clone was seen a handful of times. The chain employs TRBV9 and TRBJ2-1; D not certain. From germline, CDR1 is SGDLS and CDR2 YYNGEE. Trimming left V 0 bases short and J 8 bases short, with 18 bases between. The CDR3 spans 16 residues. CDR3 region: CASSVGSPRSSYEQFF. The CDR3 region has the DNA TGTGCCAGCAGCGTAGGGTCACCACGGTCTTCATATGAGCAGTTCTTC.

This clone was detected only a few times. J is TRBJ1-1 and V is TRBV29-1; D gene ambiguous. V lost 6 bases, J lost 11 bases, and 22 bases lay in between. The germline gives CDR1 SQVTM, CDR2 ANQGSEA. This CDR3 is built from 13 residues. In DNA form, the CDR3 reads TGCAGCGTGCATGACCTTGGGCGGTTTGTTGCTTTCTTT. Translated, it gives CSVHDLGRFVAFF.

V and J are TRBV27 and TRBJ2-7; 7 nucleotides align to TRBD1. The germline V gene encodes CDR1 MNHEY and CDR2 SMNVEV (reference sequence). Losses at the gene ends were 3 bases for V and 1 base for J; bases not matched to a gene: 6. The CDR3 extends over 15 amino acids. The CDR3 here is CASSLGTDRSYEQYF. CDR3 DNA: TGTGCCAGCAGTTTGGGGACAGATCGGTCCTACGAGCAGTACTTC.

A single count supports this clone. This chain connects TRBV27 to TRBJ2-3; D ambiguous. Trimming left V 2 bases short and J 4 bases short, with 13 bases between. The CDR3 contains 15 residues. Per germline, CDR1 MNHEY and CDR2 SMNVEV (reference sequence). CDR3 residues: CASSLSPRLADTQYF. CDR3 nucleotide sequence: TGTGCCAGCAGTTTAAGCCCCCGGTTGGCAGATACGCAGTATTTT.

The chain couples TRBV7-9 to TRBJ2-6, with D hard to call. Germline-derived CDR1 and CDR2 are SEHNR and FQNEAQ (reference sequence). The V and J ends lost 1 base and 2 bases respectively, with 9 bases between them. CDR3 length equals 16 residues. The CDR3: CASSLGRGTGANVLTF. The CDR3 DNA reads TGTGCCAGCAGCTTAGGTCGAGGCACTGGGGCCAACGTCCTGACTTTC.

The chain carries TRBV2 and TRBJ1-2, with D hard to call. The germline CDR1 and CDR2 sequences are SNHLY and FYNNEI. V lost 8 bases to trimming and J lost 2 bases, with 6 bases between them. CDR3 length equals 11 residues. Here the CDR3 reads CASATNYGYTF. In nucleotides, the CDR3 is TGTGCCAGCGCCACCAACTATGGCTACACCTTC.

V is TRBV5-4 and J is TRBJ1-2, with TRBD1 matching 7 bases. The J segment lost 4 bases and the V segment lost 1 base, leaving 1 base of the junction unmatched. Germline V CDR1 and CDR2: SGHNT, YYREEE (reference sequence). The CDR3 loop spans 13 amino acids. The CDR3 here is CASSLSGGYGYTF. The CDR3, as DNA: TGTGCCAGCAGCTTGTCAGGGGGCTATGGCTACACCTTC.

The chain couples TRBV5-6 to TRBJ2-5; maybe TRBD2 (5 bases). The CDR3 is 16 residues long. The V end lost 4 bases, the J end lost 2 bases, and 18 bases lay between the germline ends. The V gene's germline CDR1 is SGHDT and CDR2 YYEEEE. CDR3 coding DNA: TGTGCCAGCAGCCGCTCGGGGAGATCCCTACAAGAGACCCAGTACTTC. Encoded protein: CASSRSGRSLQETQYF.